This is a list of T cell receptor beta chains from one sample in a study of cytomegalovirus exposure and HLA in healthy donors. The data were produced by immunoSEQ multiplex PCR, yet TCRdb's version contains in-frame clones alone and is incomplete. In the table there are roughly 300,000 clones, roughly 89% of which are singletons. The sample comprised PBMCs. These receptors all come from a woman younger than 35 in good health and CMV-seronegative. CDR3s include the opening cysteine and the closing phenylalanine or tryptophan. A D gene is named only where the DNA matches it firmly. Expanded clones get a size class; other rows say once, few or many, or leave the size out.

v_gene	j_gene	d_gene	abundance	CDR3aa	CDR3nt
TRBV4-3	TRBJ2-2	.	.	CASSQDGGRGELFF	TGCGCCAGCAGCCAAGACGGCGGTCGAGGGGAGCTGTTTTTT
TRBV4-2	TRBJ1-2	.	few	CASSHTEGYDGYTF	TGTGCCAGCAGCCACACGGAGGGGTATGATGGCTACACCTTC
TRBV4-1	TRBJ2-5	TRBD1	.	CASRPGTGEETQYF	TGCGCCAGCAGGCCCGGGACAGGGGAAGAGACCCAGTACTTC
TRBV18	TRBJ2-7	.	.	CASSGSYEQYF	TGTGCCAGCTCCGGCTCCTACGAGCAGTACTTC
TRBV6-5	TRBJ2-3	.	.	CASSTFSGFTDTQYF	TGTGCCAGCAGTACCTTTAGCGGTTTCACAGATACGCAGTATTTT
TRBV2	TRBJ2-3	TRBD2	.	CASSEGLAGGVTDTQYF	TGTGCCAGCAGTGAAGGACTAGCGGGAGGGGTCACAGATACGCAGTATTTT
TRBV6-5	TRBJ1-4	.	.	CASRLSTNEKLFF	TGTGCCAGCAGGCTATCAACTAATGAAAAACTGTTTTTT
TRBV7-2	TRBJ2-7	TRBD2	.	CASSLGREGYEQYF	TGTGCCAGCAGCTTAGGTCGGGAGGGATACGAGCAGTACTTC
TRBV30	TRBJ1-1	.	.	CAWSTGTEAFF	TGTGCCTGGAGTACGGGCACTGAAGCTTTCTTT
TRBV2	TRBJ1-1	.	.	CASSGRDWNTEAFF	TGTGCCAGCAGTGGCAGAGACTGGAACACTGAAGCTTTCTTT
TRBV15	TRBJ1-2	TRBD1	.	CATSPRTGGIYTF	TGTGCCACCAGCCCGCGGACAGGAGGTATCTACACCTTC
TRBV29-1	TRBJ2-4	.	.	CSVEDPGGAKNIQYF	TGCAGCGTTGAAGACCCAGGAGGAGCCAAAAACATTCAGTACTTC
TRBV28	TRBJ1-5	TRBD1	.	CASSTTGGGNQPQHF	TGTGCCAGCAGTACGACAGGGGGAGGCAATCAGCCCCAGCATTTT
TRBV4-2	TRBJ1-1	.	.	CASSLMTVNTEAFF	TGTGCCAGCAGCCTCATGACAGTGAACACTGAAGCTTTCTTT
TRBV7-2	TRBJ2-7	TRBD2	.	CASSPTPGTSGRAYEQYF	TGTGCCAGCAGCCCGACTCCCGGGACTAGCGGGAGGGCCTACGAGCAGTACTTC
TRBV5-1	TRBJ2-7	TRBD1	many	CASSWGGTGDYEQYF	TGCGCCAGCAGCTGGGGTGGGACAGGGGACTACGAGCAGTACTTC
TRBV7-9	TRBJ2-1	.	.	CASSLATGLSYNEQFF	TGTGCCAGCAGCTTAGCGACAGGTCTATCCTACAATGAGCAGTTCTTC
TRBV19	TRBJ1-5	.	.	CASSIVQLQPQHF	TGTGCCAGTAGTATAGTGCAGTTGCAGCCCCAGCATTTT
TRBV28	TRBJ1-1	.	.	CASGPRGRNTEAFF	TGTGCCAGCGGACCCCGAGGGAGGAACACTGAAGCTTTCTTT
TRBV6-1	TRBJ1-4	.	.	CASSLIPHEKLFF	TGTGCCAGCAGTCTTATTCCCCATGAAAAACTGTTTTTT
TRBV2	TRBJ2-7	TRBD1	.	CASNDRGEYEQYF	TGTGCCAGCAATGACAGGGGGGAGTACGAGCAGTACTTC
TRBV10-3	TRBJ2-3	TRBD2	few	CATTSGSTDTQYF	TGTGCCACGACTAGCGGAAGCACAGATACGCAGTATTTT
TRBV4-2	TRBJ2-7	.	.	CASSQALAQSSYEQYF	TGTGCCAGCAGCCAAGCACTAGCCCAGAGCTCCTACGAGCAGTACTTC
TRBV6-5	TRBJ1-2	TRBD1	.	CASSRWTGETGGYTF	TGTGCCAGCAGTCGCTGGACAGGGGAGACGGGGGGCTACACCTTC
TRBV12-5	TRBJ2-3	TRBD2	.	CASGLVLVAGGGIDTQYF	TGTGCTAGTGGTTTGGTATTGGTAGCGGGAGGGGGCATAGATACGCAGTATTTT
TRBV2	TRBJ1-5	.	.	CASSGTEADNQPQHF	TGTGCCAGCAGCGGCACTGAGGCAGACAATCAGCCCCAGCATTTT
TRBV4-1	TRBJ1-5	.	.	CASSPFPREPQHF	TGCGCCAGCAGCCCCTTCCCCCGGGAGCCCCAGCATTTT
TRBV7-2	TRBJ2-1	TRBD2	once	CASSTQGLAREQFF	TGTGCCAGCAGCACCCAAGGACTAGCTCGTGAGCAGTTCTTC